The clone carrying this TCR beta chain has just a few counts. Antigen unknown. This sample is drawn from a study of blood T cells in healthy people across ages. Broader study findings: With naive T cell percentage, TCR beta diversity showed a strong correlation. Donors of long life had a larger count of naive CD4+ cells and greater diversity than aged donors.

In germline, CDR1 is MNHNS, CDR2 SASEGT. This CDR3 is built from 16 residues. Trimming cost V 6 bases and J 6 bases; bases outside gene matches: 5. Combining a sample-barcoded 5' primer with a J-beta primer mix, a second PCR ran for about 7 to 12 cycles. The study obtained at least 2.5 million CDR3-containing paired-end reads from every sample. In TCRdb, the 5' RACE reads were re-called with MiXCR into one record per CDR3 protein. The sample comprises 450,000 to 600,000 distinct CDR3 sequences, about 27% of which are singletons, and over 3.5% rests with the top ten. These data also featured in a second study, about T cells of mothers and their children.

This TCR came from a boy between 2 and 10 years old in good health. The chain links TRBV6-1 to TRBJ2-2; TRBD2 matches at 15 bases. Sequencing was performed on blood. This chain's CDR3 is CASRGLAGGEAGELFF. The CDR3 DNA reads TGTGCCAGCAGGGGACTAGCGGGAGGCGAGGCCGGGGAGCTGTTTTTT.